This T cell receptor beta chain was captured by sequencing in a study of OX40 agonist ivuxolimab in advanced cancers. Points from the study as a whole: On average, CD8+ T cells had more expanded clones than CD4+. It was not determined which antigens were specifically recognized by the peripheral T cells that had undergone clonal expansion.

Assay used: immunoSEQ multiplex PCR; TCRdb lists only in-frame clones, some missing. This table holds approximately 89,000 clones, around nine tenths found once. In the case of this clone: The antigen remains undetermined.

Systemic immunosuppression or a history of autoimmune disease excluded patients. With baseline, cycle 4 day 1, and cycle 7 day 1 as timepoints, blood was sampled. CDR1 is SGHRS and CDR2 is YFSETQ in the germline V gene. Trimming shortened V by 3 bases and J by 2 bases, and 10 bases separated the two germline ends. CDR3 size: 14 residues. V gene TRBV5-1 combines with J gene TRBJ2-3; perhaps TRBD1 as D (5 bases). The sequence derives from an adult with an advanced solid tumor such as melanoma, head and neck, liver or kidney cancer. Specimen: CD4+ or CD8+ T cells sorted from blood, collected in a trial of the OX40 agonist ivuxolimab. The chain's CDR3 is CASSSVGPTDTQYF. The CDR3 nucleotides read TGCGCCAGCAGCTCAGTGGGGCCCACAGATACGCAGTATTTT.